A single sample is the source of the 8 T cell receptor beta chains below, sequenced in a study of cytomegalovirus exposure and HLA in healthy donors. A multiplex PCR was run with 60 Vbeta primers and 13 Jbeta primers. Produced via immunoSEQ multiplex PCR; TCRdb's table is partial and in-frame only. This table holds approximately 190,000 clones, around 80% found once. Source material: PBMCs. The receptors were sampled from a man aged 40-50 years in good health and CMV-seropositive.

The chain uses TRBV5-1 and TRBJ2-1, with a weak D call TRBD2 (7 bases). The CDR3 totals 13 residues. The V gene's germline CDR1 is SGHRS and CDR2 YFSETQ. V was shortened by 6 bases and J by 8 bases, with 15 bases between the two germline ends. The CDR3 nucleotides are TGCGCCAGCACGGAGGGCGGGGGCTATGAGCAGTTCTTC. This encodes CASTEGGGYEQFF.

This rearrangement joins TRBV6-6 to TRBJ1-4; the match to TRBD1 covers 8 bases. The CDR3 is made up of 15 amino acids. Losses at the gene ends were 2 bases for V and 1 base for J; bases not matched to a gene: 0. CDR1 is MNHNY and CDR2 is SVGAGI in the germline V gene (reference sequence). CDR3 sequence (DNA): TGTGCCAGCAGTTACGACAGGGGAACTAATGAAAAACTGTTTTTT. Protein: CASSYDRGTNEKLFF.

The chain is built from TRBV29-1 and TRBJ1-2; 9 bases align to TRBD1. The CDR3 has 10 residues. The germline V gene encodes CDR1 SQVTM and CDR2 ANQGSEA. The V segment lost 4 bases and the J segment 12 bases; nucleotides outside the gene matches: 3. For the CDR3, the DNA is TGCAGCGTTGGGGACAGGGAGAACACCTTC. Amino acids: CSVGDRENTF. Drawing the rest from reference TRBV29-1 and TRBJ1-2, the complete variable domain is SAVISQKPSRDICQRGTSLTIQCQVDSQVTMMFWYRQQPGQSLTLIATANQGSEATYESGFVIDKFPISRPNLTFSTLTVSNMSPEDSSIYLCSVGDRENTFGSGTRLTVV.

A few counts support this clone. The CDR3 coding sequence is TGTGCCAGCAGCAAGCAACAGGGGCTGTCCTACGAGCAGTACTTC. Amino acid sequence: CASSKQQGLSYEQYF. The chain has TRBV6-5 and TRBJ2-7, with 7 bases lining up with TRBD1. V was clipped by 6 bases and J by 1 base; unmatched bases: 9. The CDR3 is 15 amino acids. Germline V CDR1 and CDR2: MNHEY, SVGAGI.

On this clone: One end of the junction does not line up with germline, which may come from a read error. This chain uses TRBV7-9 with TRBJ2-5, with 10 bases lining up with TRBD1. CDR3 length: 15 residues. Germline V CDR1 and CDR2: SEHNR, FQNEAQ (reference sequence). The CDR3 DNA reads as TGTTCCAGCAGCCCCCGGGACAGGGGTAGAGAGACCCAGTACTTC. It encodes CSSSPRDRGRETQYF.

The V call is TRBV29-1, the J call TRBJ1-2; TRBD1 might be the D (6 bases). The CDR3 covers 12 residues. Trimming pared 3 bases from V and 4 bases from J, leaving 9 bases between. Per germline, CDR1 SQVTM and CDR2 ANQGSEA. The CDR3 DNA sequence: TGCAGCGTTGAGGACAGCCTCTATGGCTACACCTTC. Translating gives CSVEDSLYGYTF.

In this sample, this clone turned up once. Sequence at one end of the junction differs from germline and may be a read error. The chain combines TRBV15 with TRBJ2-3; perhaps TRBD2 as D (6 bases). The CDR3 has 12 amino acids. The germline V gene has CDR1 LNHNV and CDR2 YYDKDF (reference sequence). The CDR3 loop is CATSRAGAAGGF. CDR3 sequence (DNA): TGTGCCACCAGCAGAGCCGGGGCCGCCGGGGGATTT.

V is TRBV7-3 and J is TRBJ1-1; D call uncertain. The length of the CDR3 is 21 residues. CDR1 is SGHTA, CDR2 FQGTGA, per germline. V was trimmed by 4 bases and J by 3 bases, leaving 33 bases between them. CDR3 protein: CASSSHGVVFRGVKVDTEAFF. The CDR3 bases are TGTGCCAGCAGCTCCCACGGGGTTGTATTTCGGGGTGTAAAAGTGGACACTGAAGCTTTCTTT.